One sample yielded the 10 T cell receptor beta chains listed below, sequenced in a study of tumor-infiltrating lymphocytes in primary liver carcinoma. With a constant-region primer, TCR beta cDNA was made from about 0.55 ug of total RNA. TCR beta libraries came from three nested multiplex PCR rounds using slightly modified ARM-PCR. Primers for the first two PCR rounds were TRBV1-TRBV30 forward primers and a C-beta reverse primer (roughly 10 cycles per round). In TCRdb, the multiplex PCR reads were re-called with MiXCR into one record per CDR3 protein. The sample contains about 99,000 distinct CDR3 sequences, more than 65% of which appear only once. RNA and DNA were co-extracted from roughly 20-30 mg of unsorted bulk tissue. The sequenced sample consisted of liver tumor tissue from sampling region 5. The subset: tumor region T5, tumor centre. The receptors shown here come from a woman aged 55 to 70 with primary liver carcinoma and hepatitis B virus infection.

The chain has TRBV20-1 and TRBJ2-3; 9 bases fit TRBD2. The V and J ends lost 5 bases and 8 bases, in that order; junction bases with no gene match: 20. This CDR3 has 17 amino acids. In germline, CDR1 is DFQATT, CDR2 SNEGSKA (reference sequence). The CDR3 spells CSAEDFLAGVPSGTQYF. The CDR3, as DNA: TGCAGTGCTGAGGATTTCTTAGCGGGAGTTCCTAGTGGTACGCAGTATTTT.

The rearrangement uses TRBV20-1 and TRBJ2-7; D might be TRBD2 (6 bases). Germline V lookup: CDR1 DFQATT, CDR2 SNEGSKA (reference sequence). The ends were cut back, 6 bases at V and 2 bases at J, with 17 bases in the middle. There are 14 residues in the CDR3. The CDR3 region is CSAPLTGATYEQYF. Written as DNA, the CDR3 is TGCAGTGCACCTCTTACGGGAGCTACCTACGAGCAGTACTTC.

Worth noting for this clonotype: At one of its ends the junction is not consistent with the germline gene, which may arise from a read error. The chain couples TRBV11-1 to TRBJ2-2; D not certain. Germline-derived CDR1 and CDR2 are SGHAT and FQDESV (reference sequence). CDR3 length: 14 residues. The CDR3 nucleotides read TGCGCCAGGAGACCGAGCCCTGACACCGGGGAGCTGTTTTTT. Encoded protein: CARRPSPDTGELFF.

Of note for this clonotype: At one of its ends the junction is not consistent with the germline gene, which may arise from a read error. CDR3: CASSQELAGVKESQYF. The CDR3 DNA sequence: TGTGCCAGCAGCCAAGAGCTAGCGGGAGTGAAGGAGAGCCAGTACTTC. The chain carries TRBV11-3 and TRBJ2-5, with TRBD2 matching 10 bases. This CDR3 contains 16 residues. The germline CDR1 and CDR2 sequences are SGHNT and YENEEA.

Concerning this clonotype itself: The junction shows a germline mismatch at one end, possibly a read error. The chain combines TRBV5-4 with TRBJ2-3; no clear D gene. Germline V gene sequence: CDR1 SGHNT, CDR2 YYREEE (reference sequence). The CDR3 has 13 amino acids. The CDR3 loop is CTSSTPAVDTRYF. The CDR3 coding sequence is TGTACCAGCAGCACCCCGGCCGTCGATACGCGGTATTTT.

About this clonotype: One junction end does not reproduce the germline sequence, and a read error may be involved. The chain joins TRBV6-2 or TRBV6-3 to TRBJ2-5; 9 nucleotides match TRBD2. Germline V gene data show CDR1 as MNHEY and CDR2 as SVGEGT. CDR3 length: 17 amino acids. The chain's CDR3 is CAGSHLSIAGARETHYF. The CDR3 DNA reads TGTGCCGGCAGTCACCTCTCTATAGCGGGAGCTCGAGAGACCCACTACTTC.

As concerns this clonotype: This could be a read error, since a much larger clone is one nucleotide away. This chain links TRBV5-1 with TRBJ1-1, with D tentatively TRBD1 (5 bases). The CDR3 is made up of 16 amino acids. The germline gives CDR1 SGHRS, CDR2 YFSETQ. The CDR3 is CASSLGAPGVNTETFF. The CDR3 nucleotides read TGCGCCAGCAGCTTGGGGGCCCCGGGGGTGAACACTGAAACTTTCTTT.

About this clonotype: The junction departs from the called germline gene at one end, perhaps through a read error. The chain combines TRBV29-1 with TRBJ1-1; D is perhaps TRBD1 (6 bases). This CDR3 is 13 amino acids long. The germline V gene encodes CDR1 SQVTM and CDR2 ANQGSEA. CDR3 sequence: CIVRHDRNTEAFF. As DNA, the CDR3 is TGCATTGTTCGACACGACAGGAACACTGAGGCTTTCTTT.

As regards this clonotype: Relative to the germline gene, one junction end is altered; a read error may explain this. This rearrangement joins TRBV12-3 or TRBV12-4 to TRBJ2-2; D assignment may be TRBD1 or TRBD2 (5 bases each). This CDR3 spans 15 amino acids. DNA for the CDR3: TGTGCCAACAGTATCTGGGGCGGTAACACCGGGGAGCCGTTTTTT. Its protein product is CANSIWGGNTGEPFF.

Concerning this clonotype itself: This may stem from a read error, because a much larger clone lies one nucleotide away. The rearrangement links TRBV5-6 to TRBJ1-6, with unresolved D. This CDR3 contains 16 residues. The V gene's germline CDR1 is SGHDT and CDR2 YYEEEE. CDR3 residues: CASSSIRENYNSPLQF. CDR3 DNA sequence: TGTGCCAGCAGCTCTATCCGGGAAAACTATAATTCACCCCTCCAGTTT.